This is a list of T cell receptor beta chains from one sample in a study of T cell responses to AZD1222 COVID-19 vaccine. The data were produced by immunoSEQ multiplex PCR, yet TCRdb's version contains in-frame clones alone and is incomplete. The repertoire has 80,000 to 100,000 clones, about 86% of them found once; the top ten carry 5.6%. The material was peripheral blood, obtained 28 days after the second AZD1222 dose. Every receptor here comes from an adult who received the AZD1222 COVID-19 vaccine. The CDR3 runs from the conserved cysteine through the conserved F or W. D genes are given only for firm matches. Rows give clone size only sometimes, using once, few, many, or a class for an expanded clone.

D gene	CDR3 length	V gene	clone size	J gene	CDR3 DNA	CDR3 protein
NA	11	TRBV2	NA	TRBJ2-1	TGTGCCAGCAGGACTCTCAATGAGCAGTTCTTC	CASRTLNEQFF
NA	14	TRBV3-1/TRBV3-2	NA	TRBJ2-7	TGTGCCAGCAGCCCGGGAGCCGGGCCTAAAGAGCAGTACTTC	CASSPGAGPKEQYF
TRBD1	15	TRBV7-6	NA	TRBJ2-7	TGTGCCAGCAGCCAGCTGGGACAGGGGACCTACGAGCAGTACTTC	CASSQLGQGTYEQYF
TRBD2	15	TRBV10-3	NA	TRBJ2-5	TGTGCCATCAGTGATCGGGGAGGGGCTAAAGAGACCCAGTACTTC	CAISDRGGAKETQYF
NA	12	TRBV11-2	NA	TRBJ1-1	TGTGCCAGCAGCACGCAACAGGGTTCAGCTTTCTTT	CASSTQQGSAFF
NA	12	TRBV14	once	TRBJ1-3	TGTGCCAGCAGCCAAACCCTTCGCACCATATATTTT	CASSQTLRTIYF
NA	14	TRBV4-1	NA	TRBJ1-6	TGCGCCAGCAGGCCCCAGAGCCGGGGGTCACCCCTCCACTTT	CASRPQSRGSPLHF
NA	13	TRBV18	NA	TRBJ2-3	TGTGCCAGCTCACTCTCGTCAGAGGGTACGCAGTATTTT	CASSLSSEGTQYF
NA	14	TRBV3-1/TRBV3-2	NA	TRBJ2-7	TGTGCCAGCAGCCAAGGGGGGCATCCCTACGAGCAGTACTTC	CASSQGGHPYEQYF
NA	15	TRBV19	NA	TRBJ2-7	TGTGCCAGTAGTATAGGGTCCAGACAGGACTACGAGCAGTACTTC	CASSIGSRQDYEQYF
NA	15	TRBV5-5	NA	TRBJ2-2	TGTGCCAGCAGCTTCCGACAGGCACTCACCGGGGAGCTGTTTTTT	CASSFRQALTGELFF
TRBD1	14	TRBV27	NA	TRBJ2-7	TGTGCCAGCAGTTCCTGGGACAGGGTTAACGAGCAGTACTTC	CASSSWDRVNEQYF
NA	15	TRBV11-2	NA	TRBJ2-1	TGTGCCAGCAGCTTGCAGGGGGGGTTGGGCAATGAGCAGTTCTTC	CASSLQGGLGNEQFF
TRBD2	15	TRBV7-3	NA	TRBJ2-7	TGTGCCAGCAGCTTAGTTCCTAGCGGGAGTTACGAGCAGTACTTC	CASSLVPSGSYEQYF
NA	14	TRBV6-5	NA	TRBJ1-2	TGTGCCAGCAGTTACTCGAGTGGGGCGGGTGGCTACACCTTC	CASSYSSGAGGYTF
NA	16	TRBV7-2	NA	TRBJ2-5	TGTGCCAGCAGCTTGGGGCGGGCCCGAGGGGAGGAGACCCAGTACTTC	CASSLGRARGEETQYF
TRBD2	17	TRBV7-9	NA	TRBJ2-3	TGTGCCAGCAGCTTGAATAGCGGGGGGTATAGCACAGATACGCAGTATTTT	CASSLNSGGYSTDTQYF
NA	13	TRBV7-9	NA	TRBJ1-1	TGTGCCAGCAGCCCTAGACAGTTAACTGAAGCTTTCTTT	CASSPRQLTEAFF
TRBD1	13	TRBV6-5	NA	TRBJ1-5	TGTGCCAGCTGGGGGACAGGCGAGGCGCCCCAGCATTTT	CASWGTGEAPQHF
NA	15	TRBV5-1	NA	TRBJ1-2	TGCGCCAGCAGCTTGGATTGGTCCACAAACTATGGCTACACCTTC	CASSLDWSTNYGYTF
NA	12	TRBV2	NA	TRBJ1-5	TGTGCCAGCAGGTCACACGATCAGCCCCAGCATTTT	CASRSHDQPQHF
NA	15	TRBV28	once	TRBJ1-2	TGTGCCAGCAGTTTACAAGCGGCACCTAACTATGGCTACACCTTC	CASSLQAAPNYGYTF
NA	14	TRBV7-9	NA	TRBJ1-4	TGTGCCAGCGGGGACCCAACAAATAATGAAAAACTGTTTTTT	CASGDPTNNEKLFF
TRBD2	16	TRBV24-1	many	TRBJ2-3	TGTGCCACGAGGGGGGGAGTAGCGGGACGCACAGATACGCAGTATTTT	CATRGGVAGRTDTQYF
NA	13	TRBV6-5	NA	TRBJ1-1	TGTGCCAGCAGTATACTACAGGGCACTGAAGCTTTCTTT	CASSILQGTEAFF
NA	10	TRBV20-1	NA	TRBJ1-6	TGCAGTGCAGGAGGTTCACCCCTCCACTTT	CSAGGSPLHF
NA	15	TRBV2	NA	TRBJ1-2	TGTGCCAGCAGTGATTTGGGGGTGATGGGCTATGGCTACACCTTC	CASSDLGVMGYGYTF
TRBD1	13	TRBV11-2	NA	TRBJ1-1	TGTGCCAGCAGCAGGACAGGGAACACTGAAGCTTTCTTT	CASSRTGNTEAFF
TRBD1	15	TRBV18	NA	TRBJ1-1	TGTGCCAGCTCAAAGACGACAGGGCCTGACACTGAAGCTTTCTTT	CASSKTTGPDTEAFF
NA	14	TRBV2	few	TRBJ1-2	TGTGCCAGCATAACCGCCAGGGGAATAATAGGCTACACCTTC	CASITARGIIGYTF
TRBD2	16	TRBV24-1	NA	TRBJ2-1	TGTGCCACCAGTGATTCCGGACTAGTGAGGCTCAATGAGCAGTTCTTC	CATSDSGLVRLNEQFF
NA	11	TRBV28	NA	TRBJ2-7	TGTGCCAGCATAACCAGCTACGAGCAGTACTTC	CASITSYEQYF
TRBD2	12	TRBV7-6	NA	TRBJ2-1	TGTGCCAGCAGCGAGACTAGCCGTGAGCAGTTCTTC	CASSETSREQFF
TRBD1	16	TRBV6-5	NA	TRBJ2-3	TGTGCCAGCAGTTACTCATCGGCAGGGGGCCAGGATACGCAGTATTTT	CASSYSSAGGQDTQYF
NA	13	TRBV29-1	NA	TRBJ2-1	TGCATCGCAACAGGACTCTCCTACAATGAGCAGTTCTTC	CIATGLSYNEQFF
NA	13	TRBV28	NA	TRBJ2-5	TGTGCCAGCATCCCCGGGGGAAGGGAGACCCAGTACTTC	CASIPGGRETQYF
NA	15	TRBV28	NA	TRBJ2-7	TGTGCCAGCAATCCCGACAGGTCCTACTCCTACGAGCAGTACTTC	CASNPDRSYSYEQYF
NA	16	TRBV5-4	NA	TRBJ1-1	TGTGCCAGCAGCTTGGCCGGGGTCACCATGAACACTGAAGCTTTCTTT	CASSLAGVTMNTEAFF
NA	12	TRBV19	NA	TRBJ2-7	TGTGCCAGTAGTACGTTCGGGGCCGAGCAGTACTTC	CASSTFGAEQYF
NA	14	TRBV18	NA	TRBJ1-1	TGTGCCAGCTCTCGGACAGAAGAGAACACTGAAGCTTTCTTT	CASSRTEENTEAFF
NA	16	TRBV11-2	NA	TRBJ1-2	TGTGCCAGCAGCCCGGGGCAGGCGGCGTGGAACTATGGCTACACCTTC	CASSPGQAAWNYGYTF
TRBD1	15	TRBV28	NA	TRBJ1-4	TGTGCCAGCAGCTTCCAGGGGGCAACTAATGAAAAACTGTTTTTT	CASSFQGATNEKLFF
NA	14	TRBV30	NA	TRBJ2-7	TGTGCCTGGAGTGTAGGTCTAAACGGCTACGAGCAGTACTTC	CAWSVGLNGYEQYF
NA	17	TRBV11-2	NA	TRBJ1-1	TGTGCCAGCAGCTTAGATCCTGGTGGGGCCATGAACACTGAAGCTTTCTTT	CASSLDPGGAMNTEAFF
NA	17	TRBV7-8	NA	TRBJ1-1	TGTGCCAGCAGCTTACTCACCAGGGTACTTTCGAACACTGAAGCTTTCTTT	CASSLLTRVLSNTEAFF
TRBD2	17	TRBV11-2	NA	TRBJ2-7	TGTGCCAGCAGCCGGTGGACTAGCGGGAGCCCCGGGTACGAGCAGTACTTC	CASSRWTSGSPGYEQYF
NA	14	TRBV5-1	NA	TRBJ2-3	TGCGCCAGCAGGACCAGCGGGCCCACAGATACGCAGTATTTT	CASRTSGPTDTQYF
NA	13	TRBV24-1	NA	TRBJ2-5	TGTGCCACCAATCAAGGTCACCAAGAGACCCAGTACTTC	CATNQGHQETQYF
NA	16	TRBV10-3	NA	TRBJ1-5	TGTGCCATCAGTGAGTCGGCCCTCACCCAGAATCAGCCCCAGCATTTT	CAISESALTQNQPQHF
TRBD2	15	TRBV6-5	NA	TRBJ2-3	TGTGCCAGCGGGGAGCGGGAGCTGACCACAGATACGCAGTATTTT	CASGERELTTDTQYF
NA	16	TRBV10-1	NA	TRBJ2-7	TGCGCCAGCAGTTCGACCATCACAGGGGACTTTTACGAGCAGTACTTC	CASSSTITGDFYEQYF
NA	16	TRBV9	NA	TRBJ2-1	TGTGCCAGCAGCCCCGGGGTAGCGGACTCCTACAATGAGCAGTTCTTC	CASSPGVADSYNEQFF